The clone carrying this TCR delta chain was counted a few times. Its cognate antigen is unknown. Germline V gives CDR1 TSWWSYY, CDR2 QGS. V shed 5 bases and J shed 3 bases, with 13 bases lying between them. The CDR3 length is 14 residues. This sample was included in a study of Vδ1+ human thymocytes. Study-level points and caveats: Thymic delta-chain repertoires held roughly 20% Vdelta2 sequences and few Vdelta3, despite high sort purity. Thymic TRG and TRD repertoires appeared highly polyclonal, with Gaussian CDR3 length distributions. Bulk data may be misread because of unexpected Vdelta2 sequences.

The template was reverse-transcribed extracted RNA. CDR3 amplicons came from multiplex PCR with pooled V-gene forward and constant-region reverse primers. TCRdb redid clone calling on the multiplex PCR reads using CATT. This table holds about 50,000 delta-chain clones, about 15% found once. Specimen: Vdelta1+ gamma-delta thymocytes from the thymus. Subset of the sample: FACS-sorted CD3+ TCRalphabeta- TCRVdelta1+ TCRVdelta2- thymocytes. J is TRDJ1 and V is TRDV1; unclear D gene. The source is a girl less than two years old who had congenital heart surgery. CDR3 DNA sequence: TGTGCTCTTGGGCCCCCATTTAGGGCCGATAAACTCATCTTT. This sequence encodes CALGPPFRADKLIF.